Included here is one TCR beta chain sequence, with context. This entry is derived from a study of CD8 T cells in Susac syndrome. CDR1 is DFQATT and CDR2 is SNEGSKA in the germline V gene (reference sequence). Unmatched junction bases numbered 10, after V lost 2 bases and J lost 0 bases. The CDR3 loop spans 18 amino acids. When the RNA was reverse transcribed, random hexamers were used with an input of about 0.5 to 1 ug. TCRdb fed the immunoSEQ multiplex PCR reads into MiXCR, producing one record per CDR3 protein. The sample contains about 300,000 distinct CDR3 sequences, around 91% of which appear only once.

The V gene is TRBV20-1, the J gene TRBJ1-5; TRBD1 matches at 10 bases. This sequence was found in a human donor with multiple sclerosis. Sequenced input: CD8+ T cells from PBMCs. The CDR3 DNA follows: TGCAGTGCTAGACCCGGGACAGGGGTCCTTTATAGCAATCAGCCCCAGCATTTT. Protein product: CSARPGTGVLYSNQPQHF.